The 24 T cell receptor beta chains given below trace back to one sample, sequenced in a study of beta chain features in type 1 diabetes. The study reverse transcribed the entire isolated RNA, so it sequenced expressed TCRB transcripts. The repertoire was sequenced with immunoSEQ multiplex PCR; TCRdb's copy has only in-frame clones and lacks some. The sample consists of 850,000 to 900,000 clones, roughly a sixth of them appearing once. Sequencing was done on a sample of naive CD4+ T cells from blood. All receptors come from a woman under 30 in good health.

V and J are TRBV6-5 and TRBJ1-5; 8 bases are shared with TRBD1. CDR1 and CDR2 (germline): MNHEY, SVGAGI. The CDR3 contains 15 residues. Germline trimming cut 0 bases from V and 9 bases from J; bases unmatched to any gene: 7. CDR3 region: CASSYSGQEPGPQHF. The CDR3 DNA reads TGTGCCAGCAGTTACTCGGGACAGGAGCCGGGGCCCCAGCATTTT.

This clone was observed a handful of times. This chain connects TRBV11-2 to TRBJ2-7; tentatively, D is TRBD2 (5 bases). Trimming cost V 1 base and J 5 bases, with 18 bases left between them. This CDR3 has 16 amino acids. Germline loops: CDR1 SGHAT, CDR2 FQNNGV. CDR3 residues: CASSLVVGRDVNEQYF. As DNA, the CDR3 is TGTGCCAGCAGCTTAGTAGTTGGCCGGGATGTCAACGAGCAGTACTTC.

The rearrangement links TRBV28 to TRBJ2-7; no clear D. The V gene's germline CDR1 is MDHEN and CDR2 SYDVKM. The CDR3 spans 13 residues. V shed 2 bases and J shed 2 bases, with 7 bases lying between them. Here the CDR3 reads CASSLASPYEQYF. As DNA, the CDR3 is TGTGCCAGCAGTTTAGCCAGTCCCTACGAGCAGTACTTC.

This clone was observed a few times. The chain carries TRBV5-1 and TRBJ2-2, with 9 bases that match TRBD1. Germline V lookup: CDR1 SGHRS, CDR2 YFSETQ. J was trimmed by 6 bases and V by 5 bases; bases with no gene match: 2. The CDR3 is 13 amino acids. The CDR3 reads CASSWTGAGELFF. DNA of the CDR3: TGCGCCAGCAGTTGGACAGGGGCCGGGGAGCTGTTTTTT.

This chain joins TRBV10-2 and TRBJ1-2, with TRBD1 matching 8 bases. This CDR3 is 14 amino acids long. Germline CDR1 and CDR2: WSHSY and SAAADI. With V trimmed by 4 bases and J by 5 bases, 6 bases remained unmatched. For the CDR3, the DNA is TGCGCCAGCAGTGCGGACAGGGAAGTGTATGGCTACACCTTC. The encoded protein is CASSADREVYGYTF.

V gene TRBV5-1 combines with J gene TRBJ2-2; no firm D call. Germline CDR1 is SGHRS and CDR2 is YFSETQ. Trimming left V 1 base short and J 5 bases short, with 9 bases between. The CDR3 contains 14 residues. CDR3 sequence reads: CASSLPHKTGELFF. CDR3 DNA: TGCGCCAGCAGCTTGCCCCATAAAACCGGGGAGCTGTTTTTT.

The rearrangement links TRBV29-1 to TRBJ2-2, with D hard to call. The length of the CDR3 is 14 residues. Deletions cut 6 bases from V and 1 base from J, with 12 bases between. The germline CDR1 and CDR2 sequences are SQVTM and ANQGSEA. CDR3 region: CSVRHLENTGELFF. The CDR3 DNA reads TGCAGCGTCAGACACTTGGAGAACACCGGGGAGCTGTTTTTT.

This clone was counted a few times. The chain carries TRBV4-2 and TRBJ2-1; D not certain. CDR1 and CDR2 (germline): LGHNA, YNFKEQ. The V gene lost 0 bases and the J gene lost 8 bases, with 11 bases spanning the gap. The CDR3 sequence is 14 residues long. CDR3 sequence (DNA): TGTGCCAGCAGCCAAGATCTGCTGCTCTATGAGCAGTTCTTC. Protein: CASSQDLLLYEQFF.

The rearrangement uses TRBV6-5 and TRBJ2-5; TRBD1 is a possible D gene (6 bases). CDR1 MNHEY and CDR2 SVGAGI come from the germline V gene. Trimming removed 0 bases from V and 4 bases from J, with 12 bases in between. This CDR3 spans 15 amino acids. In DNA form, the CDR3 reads TGTGCCAGCAGTTACTCGAAGGGGGTTCGAGAGACCCAGTACTTC. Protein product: CASSYSKGVRETQYF.

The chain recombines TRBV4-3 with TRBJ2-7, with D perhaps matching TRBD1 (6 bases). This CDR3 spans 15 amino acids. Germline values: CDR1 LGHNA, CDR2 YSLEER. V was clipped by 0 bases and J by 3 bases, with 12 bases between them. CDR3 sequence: CASSQEVGGIYEQYF. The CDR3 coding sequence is TGCGCCAGCAGCCAAGAGGTAGGGGGAATCTACGAGCAGTACTTC.

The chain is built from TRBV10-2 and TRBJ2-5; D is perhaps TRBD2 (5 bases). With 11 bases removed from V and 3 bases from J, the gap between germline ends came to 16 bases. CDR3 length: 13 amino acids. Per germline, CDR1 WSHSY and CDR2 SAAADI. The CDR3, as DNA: TGCGCCCTAGGACTGTCGGGGAAAGAGACCCAGTACTTC. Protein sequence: CALGLSGKETQYF.

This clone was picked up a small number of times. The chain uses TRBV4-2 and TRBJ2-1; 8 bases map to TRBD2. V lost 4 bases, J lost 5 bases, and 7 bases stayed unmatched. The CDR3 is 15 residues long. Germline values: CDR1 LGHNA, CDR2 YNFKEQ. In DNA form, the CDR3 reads TGTGCCAGCAGCCGCCTTGGAGCGGGAGACAATGAGCAGTTCTTC. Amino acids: CASSRLGAGDNEQFF.

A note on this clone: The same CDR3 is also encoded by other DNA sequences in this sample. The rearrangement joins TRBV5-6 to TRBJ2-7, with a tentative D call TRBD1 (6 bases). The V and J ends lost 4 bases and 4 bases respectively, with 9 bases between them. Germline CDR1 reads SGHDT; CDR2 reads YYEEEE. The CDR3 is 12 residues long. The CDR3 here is CASSRTGYEQYF. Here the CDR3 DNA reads TGTGCCAGCAGCCGAACAGGGTACGAGCAGTACTTC. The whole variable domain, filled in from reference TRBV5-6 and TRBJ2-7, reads DAGVTQSPTHLIKTRGQQVTLRCSPKSGHDTVSWYQQALGQGPQFIFQYYEEEERQRGNFPDRFSGHQFPNYSSELNVNALLLGDSALYLCASSRTGYEQYFGPGTRLTVT.

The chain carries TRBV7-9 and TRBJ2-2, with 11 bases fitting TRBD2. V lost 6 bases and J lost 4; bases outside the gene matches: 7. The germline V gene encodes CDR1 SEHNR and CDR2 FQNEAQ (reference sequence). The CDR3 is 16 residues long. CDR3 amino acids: CASRRTSGSGTGELFF. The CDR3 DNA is TGTGCCAGCAGGCGTACTAGCGGGAGCGGCACCGGGGAGCTGTTTTTT.

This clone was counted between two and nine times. The CDR3: CASSQDGSRPAKNIQYF. The CDR3 DNA sequence: TGCGCCAGCAGCCAAGATGGATCCAGGCCGGCCAAAAACATTCAGTACTTC. The rearrangement uses TRBV4-3 and TRBJ2-4; D is uncertain. There are 17 residues in the CDR3. Germline V gene lookup returns CDR1 LGHNA and CDR2 YSLEER. V gave up 0 bases and J gave up 1 base, with 13 bases separating them.

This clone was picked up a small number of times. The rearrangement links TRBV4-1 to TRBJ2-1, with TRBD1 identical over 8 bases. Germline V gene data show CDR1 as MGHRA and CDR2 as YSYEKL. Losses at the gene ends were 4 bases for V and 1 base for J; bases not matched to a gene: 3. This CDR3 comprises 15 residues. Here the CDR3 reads CASSRGQGSYNEQFF. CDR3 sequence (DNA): TGCGCCAGCAGCCGCGGACAGGGTTCCTACAATGAGCAGTTCTTC.

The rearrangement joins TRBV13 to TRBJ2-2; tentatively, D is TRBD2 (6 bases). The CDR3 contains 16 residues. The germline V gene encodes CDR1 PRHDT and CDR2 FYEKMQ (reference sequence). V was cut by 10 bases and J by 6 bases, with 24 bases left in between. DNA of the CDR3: TGTGCCACCAAATCTCGGCGGGGTCCATCGGCCGGGGAGCTGTTTTTT. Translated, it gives CATKSRRGPSAGELFF.

In DNA, the CDR3 is TGTGCCAGCAGCGCACTAGTCTCTCAGGTAGATACGCAGTATTTT. This codes for CASSALVSQVDTQYF. The V call is TRBV5-8, the J call TRBJ2-3; D may be TRBD2 (5 bases). This CDR3 is 15 amino acids long. Trimming removed 4 bases at V and 5 bases at J, with 17 bases between. Looked up from germline, CDR1 is SGHTS and CDR2 is YDEGEE.

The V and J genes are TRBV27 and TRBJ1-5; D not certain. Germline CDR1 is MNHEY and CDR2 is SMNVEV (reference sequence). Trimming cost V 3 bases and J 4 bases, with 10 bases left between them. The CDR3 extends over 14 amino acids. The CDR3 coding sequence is TGTGCCAGCAGTTTGGTGTCGGGTAATCAGCCCCAGCATTTT. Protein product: CASSLVSGNQPQHF.

As DNA, the CDR3 is TGCGCCAGCAGCTTGAGTAGGGTATGGGATGAGCAGTTCTTC. It yields the protein CASSLSRVWDEQFF. The rearrangement joins TRBV5-1 to TRBJ2-1, with no clear D. V was cut by 1 base and J by 8 bases, with 13 bases left in between. The CDR3 extends over 14 amino acids. Germline values: CDR1 SGHRS, CDR2 YFSETQ.

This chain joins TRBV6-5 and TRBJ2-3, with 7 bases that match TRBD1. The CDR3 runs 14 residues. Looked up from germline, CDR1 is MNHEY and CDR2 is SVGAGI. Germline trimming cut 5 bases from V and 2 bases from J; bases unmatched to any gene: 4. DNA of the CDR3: TGTGCCAGCAGTCGTGACAGGGTCACAGATACGCAGTATTTT. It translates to CASSRDRVTDTQYF.

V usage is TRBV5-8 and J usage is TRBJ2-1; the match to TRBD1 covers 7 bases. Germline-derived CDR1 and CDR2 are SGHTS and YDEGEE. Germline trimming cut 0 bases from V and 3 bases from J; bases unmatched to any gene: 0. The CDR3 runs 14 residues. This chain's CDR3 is CASSLGQGYNEQFF. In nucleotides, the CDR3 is TGTGCCAGCAGCTTGGGACAGGGCTACAATGAGCAGTTCTTC.

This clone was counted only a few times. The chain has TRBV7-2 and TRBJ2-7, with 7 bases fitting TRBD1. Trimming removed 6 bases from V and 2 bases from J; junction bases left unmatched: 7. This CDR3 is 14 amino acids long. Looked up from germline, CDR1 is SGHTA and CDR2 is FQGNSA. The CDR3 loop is CASSPATGTYEQYF. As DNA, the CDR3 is TGTGCCAGCAGTCCGGCGACAGGGACCTACGAGCAGTACTTC.

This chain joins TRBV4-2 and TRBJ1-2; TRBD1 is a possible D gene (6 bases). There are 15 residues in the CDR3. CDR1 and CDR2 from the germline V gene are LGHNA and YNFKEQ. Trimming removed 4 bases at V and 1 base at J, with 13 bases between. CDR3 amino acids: CASSPRGGGNYGYTF. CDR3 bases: TGTGCCAGCAGCCCTCGGGGAGGGGGTAACTATGGCTACACCTTC.